The clone carrying this TCR beta chain was seen more than once but under ten times. No antigen is known for it. The data originate from a study of T cell repertoires in cytomegalovirus infection. Study at large: Used in the study were CMV epitopes, some recently identified and HLA-C-restricted, others well-studied and HLA-B-restricted. Public TCR beta signatures marked donors with CMV infection and the matching HLA.

The germline V and J ends were trimmed by 8 bases and 0 bases, with 16 bases remaining between them. CDR1 is SNHLY and CDR2 is FYNNEI in the germline V gene. The CDR3 sequence is 15 residues long. A single record per CDR3 protein comes from TCRdb applying MiXCR to the reads. The sample holds some 900,000 distinct CDR3 sequences, 32% seen once. The study, taken as a whole, reports: Carriage of CMV together with the relevant HLA was identifiable through cumulative public TCR beta family frequency. It was HLA-C-restricted CMV-specific TCR beta clonotypes that dominated the response ex vivo.

The clonotype was recovered from a human donor in good health (CMV status not recorded). Some clones in this sample may be carry-over from other donors' samples. Sequences were derived from cultured CD8+ T cells from PBMCs, sampled from culture after CMV antigen stimulation. V gene TRBV2 combines with J gene TRBJ1-2; no firm D call. This chain's CDR3 is CASLRAPGPNYGYTF. In DNA form, the CDR3 reads TGTGCCAGCCTTCGAGCCCCAGGACCTAACTATGGCTACACCTTC. Drawing the rest from reference TRBV2 and TRBJ1-2, the complete variable domain is EPEVTQTPSHQVTQMGQEVILRCVPISNHLYFYWYRQILGQKVEFLVSFYNNEISEKSEIFDDQFSVERPDGSNFTLKIRSTKLEDSAMYFCASLRAPGPNYGYTFGSGTRLTVV.